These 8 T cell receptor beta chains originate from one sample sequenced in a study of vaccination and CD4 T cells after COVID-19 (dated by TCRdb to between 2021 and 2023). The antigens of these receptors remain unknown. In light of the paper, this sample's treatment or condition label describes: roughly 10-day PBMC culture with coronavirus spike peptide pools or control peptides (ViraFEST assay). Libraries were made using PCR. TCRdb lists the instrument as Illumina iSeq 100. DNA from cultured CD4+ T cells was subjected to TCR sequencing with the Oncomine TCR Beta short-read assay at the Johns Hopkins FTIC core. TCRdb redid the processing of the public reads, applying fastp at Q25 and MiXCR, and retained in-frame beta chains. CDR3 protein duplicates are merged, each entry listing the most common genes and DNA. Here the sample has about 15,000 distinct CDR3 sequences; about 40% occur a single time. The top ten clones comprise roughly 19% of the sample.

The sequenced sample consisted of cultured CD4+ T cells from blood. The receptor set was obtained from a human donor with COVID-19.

CDR3 DNA: TGCAGTGCTAGATACTCGCCCGCTAACACCGGGGAGCTGTTTTTT. Encoded protein: CSARYSPANTGELFF. The rearrangement links TRBV20-1 to TRBJ2-2; D is unresolved. Looked up from germline, CDR1 is DFQATT and CDR2 is SNEGSKA (reference sequence). The ends were cut back, 2 bases at V and 2 bases at J, with 12 bases in the middle. This CDR3 has 15 residues.

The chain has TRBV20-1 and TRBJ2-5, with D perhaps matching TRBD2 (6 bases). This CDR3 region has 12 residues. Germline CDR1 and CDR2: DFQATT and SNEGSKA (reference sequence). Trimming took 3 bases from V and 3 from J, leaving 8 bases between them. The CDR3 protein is CSASRREETQYF. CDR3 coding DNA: TGCAGTGCTAGTAGGAGGGAAGAGACCCAGTACTTC.

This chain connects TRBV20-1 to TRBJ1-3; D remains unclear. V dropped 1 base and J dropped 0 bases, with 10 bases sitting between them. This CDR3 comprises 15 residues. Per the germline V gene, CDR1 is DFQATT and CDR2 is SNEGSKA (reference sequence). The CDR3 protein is CSARAASLSGNTIYF. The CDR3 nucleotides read TGCAGTGCTAGAGCGGCCTCACTCTCTGGAAACACCATATATTTT.

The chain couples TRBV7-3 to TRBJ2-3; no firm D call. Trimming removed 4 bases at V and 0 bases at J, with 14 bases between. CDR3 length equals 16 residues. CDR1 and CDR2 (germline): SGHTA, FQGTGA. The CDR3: CASSSLSRASTDTQYF. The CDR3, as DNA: TGTGCCAGCAGCTCCCTCTCCCGGGCAAGCACAGATACGCAGTATTTT.

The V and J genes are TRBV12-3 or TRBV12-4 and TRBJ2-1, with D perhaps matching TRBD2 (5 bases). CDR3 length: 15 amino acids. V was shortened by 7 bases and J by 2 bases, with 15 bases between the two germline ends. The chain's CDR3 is CASTTGSTTYNEQFF. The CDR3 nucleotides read TGTGCCAGCACCACGGGGTCAACCACCTACAATGAGCAGTTCTTC.

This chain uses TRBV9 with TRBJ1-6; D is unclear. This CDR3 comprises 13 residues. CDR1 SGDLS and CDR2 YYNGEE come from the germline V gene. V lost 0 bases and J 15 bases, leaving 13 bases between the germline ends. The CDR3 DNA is TGTGCCAGCAGCGTAGGGCACTCCAACCTCCTCCACTTT. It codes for CASSVGHSNLLHF.

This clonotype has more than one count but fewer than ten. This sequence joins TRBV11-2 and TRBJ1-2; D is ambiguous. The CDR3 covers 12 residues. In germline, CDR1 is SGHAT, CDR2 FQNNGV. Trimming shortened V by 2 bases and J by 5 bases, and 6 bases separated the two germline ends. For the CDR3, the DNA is TGTGCCAGCAGCTTATCGTTGTATGGCTACACCTTC. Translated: CASSLSLYGYTF. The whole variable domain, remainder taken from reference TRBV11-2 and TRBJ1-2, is EAGVAQSPRYKIIEKRQSVAFWCNPISGHATLYWYQQILGQGPKLLIQFQNNGVVDDSQLPKDRFSAERLKGVDSTLKIQPAKLEDSAVYLCASSLSLYGYTFGSGTRLTVV.

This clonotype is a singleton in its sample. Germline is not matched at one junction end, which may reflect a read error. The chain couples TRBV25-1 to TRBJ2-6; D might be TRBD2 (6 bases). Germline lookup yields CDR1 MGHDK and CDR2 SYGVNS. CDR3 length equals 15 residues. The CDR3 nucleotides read TGTGCCAACAGTGTTGGAGGGGCTGGGGCCAACGTCCTGACTTTC. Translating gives CANSVGGAGANVLTF.